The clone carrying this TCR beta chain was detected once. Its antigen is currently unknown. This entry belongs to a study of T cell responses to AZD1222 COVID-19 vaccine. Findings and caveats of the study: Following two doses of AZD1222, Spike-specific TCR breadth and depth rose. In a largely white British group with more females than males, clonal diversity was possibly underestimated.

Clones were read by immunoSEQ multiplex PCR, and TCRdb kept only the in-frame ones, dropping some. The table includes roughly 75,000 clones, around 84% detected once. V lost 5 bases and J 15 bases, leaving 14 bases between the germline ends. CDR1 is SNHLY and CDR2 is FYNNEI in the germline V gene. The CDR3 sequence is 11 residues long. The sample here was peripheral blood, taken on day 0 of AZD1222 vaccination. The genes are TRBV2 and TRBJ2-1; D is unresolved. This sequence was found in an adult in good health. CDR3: CASSMETNPFF. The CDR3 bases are TGTGCCAGCAGTATGGAAACTAACCCGTTCTTC.